This TCR beta chain was found in a study of blood T cell repertoires in COVID-19. Study information: Acute and convalescent COVID-19 samples came from the United States, Italy and Spain. The analysed material was cDNA or gDNA that came from T cells, B-cell-depleted T cells, or PBMCs.

The CDR3 is 13 residues long. CDR1 and CDR2 (germline): DFQATT, SNEGSKA (reference sequence). Trimming stripped 3 bases from V and 7 bases from J, with 13 bases between. Per the study methods: The authors estimated nucleated cell counts from reference gene primer amplification. TCRdb's copy holds only in-frame clones and misses some; the assay was immunoSEQ multiplex PCR. V and J calls and clone size are those listed in that table; D and trimming were worked out from the DNA. The sample holds about 150,000 clones; about nine tenths are singletons and the top ten take around 6.5%. This sequence joins TRBV20-1 and TRBJ1-3; unclear D gene. The sample comprised peripheral blood. The clonotype was recovered from a man at least 80 years old with acute or convalescent COVID-19. CDR3 nucleotides: TGCAGTGCTAGTGGTCAGACGGGGAACACCATATATTTT. Amino acid sequence: CSASGQTGNTIYF.